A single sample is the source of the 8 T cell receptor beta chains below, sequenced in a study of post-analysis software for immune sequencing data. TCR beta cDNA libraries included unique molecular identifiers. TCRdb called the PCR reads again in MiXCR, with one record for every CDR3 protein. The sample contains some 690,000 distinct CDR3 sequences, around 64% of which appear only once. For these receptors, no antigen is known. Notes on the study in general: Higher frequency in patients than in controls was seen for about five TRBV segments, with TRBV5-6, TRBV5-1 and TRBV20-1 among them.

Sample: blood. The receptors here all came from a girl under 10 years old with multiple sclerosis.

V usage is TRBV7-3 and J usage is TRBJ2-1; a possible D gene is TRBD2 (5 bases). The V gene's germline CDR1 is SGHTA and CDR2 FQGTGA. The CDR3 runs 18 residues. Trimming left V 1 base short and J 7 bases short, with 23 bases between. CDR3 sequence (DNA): TGTGCCAGCAGCTTAAGCGCAACTAGTGGGCTTTCCCCTAATGAGCAGTTCTTC. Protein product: CASSLSATSGLSPNEQFF.

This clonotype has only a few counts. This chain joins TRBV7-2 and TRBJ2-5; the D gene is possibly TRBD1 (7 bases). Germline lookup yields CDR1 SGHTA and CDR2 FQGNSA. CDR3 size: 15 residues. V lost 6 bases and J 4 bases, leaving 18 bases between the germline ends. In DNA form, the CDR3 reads TGTGCCAGCAGAGGCGCGGGGACAGCAAGAGAGACCCAGTACTTC. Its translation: CASRGAGTARETQYF.

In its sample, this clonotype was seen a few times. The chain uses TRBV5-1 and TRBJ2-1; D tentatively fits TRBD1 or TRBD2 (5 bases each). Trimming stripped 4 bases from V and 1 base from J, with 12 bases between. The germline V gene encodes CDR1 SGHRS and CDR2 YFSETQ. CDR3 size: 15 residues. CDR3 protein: CASSQGAFSYNEQFF. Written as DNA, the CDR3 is TGCGCCAGCAGCCAGGGAGCGTTTTCCTACAATGAGCAGTTCTTC.

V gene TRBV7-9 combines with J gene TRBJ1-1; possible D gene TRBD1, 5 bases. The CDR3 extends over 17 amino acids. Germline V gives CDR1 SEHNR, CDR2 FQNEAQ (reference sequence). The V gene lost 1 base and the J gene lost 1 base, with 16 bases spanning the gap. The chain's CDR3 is CASSLGSEGTWNTEAFF. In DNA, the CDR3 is TGTGCCAGCAGCTTAGGATCGGAGGGGACTTGGAACACTGAAGCTTTCTTT.

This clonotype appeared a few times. The CDR3 nucleotides are TGTGCCACCAGTGATTTCGAGGGGCAGCCCCAGCATTTT. Translating it yields CATSDFEGQPQHF. The chain couples TRBV24-1 to TRBJ1-5; a weak D match, TRBD1 (5 bases). The CDR3 runs to 13 residues. The germline CDR1 and CDR2 sequences are KGHDR and SFDVKD. V shed 1 base and J shed 7 bases, with 7 bases lying between them.

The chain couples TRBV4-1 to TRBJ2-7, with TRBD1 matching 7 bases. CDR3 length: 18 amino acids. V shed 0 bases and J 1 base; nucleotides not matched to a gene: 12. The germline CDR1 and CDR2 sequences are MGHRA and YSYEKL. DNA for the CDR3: TGCGCCAGCAGCCAAGATCATTTAGGGGGCGAGAATTCCTACGAGCAGTACTTC. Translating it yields CASSQDHLGGENSYEQYF.

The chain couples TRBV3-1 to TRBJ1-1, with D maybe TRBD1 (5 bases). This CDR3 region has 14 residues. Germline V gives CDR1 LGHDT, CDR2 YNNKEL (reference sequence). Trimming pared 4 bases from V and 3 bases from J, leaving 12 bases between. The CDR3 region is CASSPTMGDTEAFF. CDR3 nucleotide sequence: TGTGCCAGCAGCCCAACCATGGGGGACACTGAAGCTTTCTTT.

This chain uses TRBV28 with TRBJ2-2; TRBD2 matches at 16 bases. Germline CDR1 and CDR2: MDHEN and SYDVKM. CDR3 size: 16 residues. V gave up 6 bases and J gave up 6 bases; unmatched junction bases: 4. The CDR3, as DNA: TGTGCCAGCAGCGGGACTAGCGGGAGGGCCTCCGGGGAGCTGTTTTTT. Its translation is CASSGTSGRASGELFF.